These 23 T cell receptor beta chains originate from one sample sequenced in a study of OX40 agonist ivuxolimab in advanced cancers. The method was the immunoSEQ multiplex PCR assay. TCRdb holds this immuneACCESS table with in-frame rearrangements only. Some clones are missing; in checked studies, unresolved V genes explain under half, and the rest has no known cause. A total of some 95,000 clones appear in this sample, roughly 89% of them only once. Approximately 0.54% of the sample is taken by the ten largest. The specimen was CD4+ or CD8+ T cells sorted from blood, collected in a trial of the OX40 agonist ivuxolimab. Every receptor here comes from an adult with an advanced solid tumor such as melanoma, head and neck, liver or kidney cancer.

The CDR3 reads CASSTGTGSYEQYF. In DNA, the CDR3 is TGTGCCAGCAGTACCGGGACAGGCTCCTACGAGCAGTACTTC. The chain joins TRBV2 to TRBJ2-7; 8 bases fit TRBD1. Germline CDR1 SNHLY, CDR2 FYNNEI. The ends lost 5 bases at V and 0 bases at J; junction bases unmatched: 3. The CDR3 loop spans 14 amino acids.

Here the CDR3 DNA reads TGCGCCAGCAGCCAGAGTGGGGCGAACACCGGGGAGCTGTTTTTT. Its translation: CASSQSGANTGELFF. V and J are TRBV5-1 and TRBJ2-2; D not resolved. Trimming left V 4 bases short and J 0 bases short, with 10 bases between. This CDR3 has 15 amino acids. Germline V gives CDR1 SGHRS, CDR2 YFSETQ.

The table lists this clone with a few counts. The chain employs TRBV6-5 and TRBJ1-4; D call uncertain. This CDR3 contains 13 residues. The germline V and J ends were trimmed by 6 bases and 7 bases, with 12 bases remaining between them. Looked up from germline, CDR1 is MNHEY and CDR2 is SVGAGI. The DNA for the CDR3 is TGTGCCAGCAGCCTTGAAGGACTTGAAAAACTGTTTTTT. It specifies CASSLEGLEKLFF.

The V call is TRBV5-1, the J call TRBJ1-4; tentative D call: TRBD1 (5 bases). With 3 bases removed from V and 8 bases from J, the gap between germline ends came to 20 bases. The germline V gene has CDR1 SGHRS and CDR2 YFSETQ. This CDR3 is 16 amino acids long. The CDR3 protein is CASSSAPGSRVEKLFF. The CDR3 coding sequence is TGCGCCAGCAGCTCAGCTCCAGGGAGTAGGGTGGAAAAACTGTTTTTT.

The chain uses TRBV11-1 and TRBJ1-1, with D possibly being TRBD1 (5 bases). Trimming shortened V by 6 bases and J by 4 bases, and 9 bases separated the two germline ends. Germline V CDR1 and CDR2: SGHAT, FQDESV (reference sequence). This CDR3 has 12 amino acids. For the CDR3, the DNA is TGTGCCAGCAGAACCGACAGCACTGAAGCTTTCTTT. Translating gives CASRTDSTEAFF.

This clone was seen only a few times. This rearrangement joins TRBV19 to TRBJ1-4; D gene ambiguous. CDR1 LNHDA and CDR2 SQIVND come from the germline V gene (reference sequence). This CDR3 has 13 residues. The V end was cut by 3 bases, the J end by 4 bases, with 6 bases between. CDR3 nucleotide sequence: TGTGCCAGTAGTATCGGAAGTAATGAAAAACTGTTTTTT. This codes for CASSIGSNEKLFF.

The chain employs TRBV6-5 and TRBJ1-1; 7 bases line up with TRBD1. V lost 5 bases and J lost 1; bases outside the gene matches: 7. This CDR3 region has 15 residues. The V gene's germline CDR1 is MNHEY and CDR2 SVGAGI. DNA for the CDR3: TGTGCCAGCAGTCCCCCCGGGACAGCGAACACTGAAGCTTTCTTT. This sequence encodes CASSPPGTANTEAFF.

The gene calls are TRBV10-3 and TRBJ2-2, with 10 nucleotides matching TRBD1. V trimming: 4 bases; J trimming: 7 bases; junction bases outside the gene matches: 9. Germline CDR1 is ENHRY and CDR2 is SYGVKD. The CDR3 runs to 16 residues. The CDR3: CAISVRDRGLDGELFF. DNA of the CDR3: TGTGCCATCAGTGTTAGGGACAGGGGTCTGGACGGGGAGCTGTTTTTT.

The chain carries TRBV7-8 and TRBJ1-1, with no clear D. Germline CDR1 is SGHVS and CDR2 is FQNEAQ. V lost 1 base and J 4 bases, leaving 10 bases between the germline ends. The CDR3 spans 14 residues. The CDR3 here is CASSLEKVGTEAFF. Here the CDR3 DNA reads TGTGCCAGCAGCTTAGAGAAGGTGGGCACTGAAGCTTTCTTT.

In the case of this clone: The junction and the germline gene differ at one end; a read error may be behind it. In DNA form, the CDR3 reads TGTGCTAGCAGCTTAAGGCTCCGACAGTCCGGGGAGCTGTTTTTT. Encoded protein: CASSLRLRQSGELFF. The rearrangement uses TRBV7-7 and TRBJ2-2, with D possibly being TRBD1 (5 bases). The CDR3 has 15 amino acids. CDR1 is SSHAT and CDR2 is FNYEAQ in the germline V gene (reference sequence).

CDR3 residues: CASSLGGGPGPEAFF. The CDR3 bases are TGTGCCAGCAGCTTGGGTGGGGGACCGGGGCCTGAAGCTTTCTTT. This chain links TRBV5-6 with TRBJ1-1; tentatively, D is TRBD1 (5 bases). The CDR3 sequence is 15 residues long. The ends were cut back, 0 bases at V and 6 bases at J, with 15 bases in the middle. Germline CDR1 and CDR2: SGHDT and YYEEEE.

V is TRBV16 and J is TRBJ2-3; unclear D gene. The V gene lost 2 bases and the J gene lost 8 bases, with 8 bases spanning the gap. This CDR3 spans 12 amino acids. Germline V CDR1 and CDR2: KGHSY, FQNENV. Here the CDR3 DNA reads TGTGCCAGCAGCCAACCGTTGGGTACGCAGTATTTT. It is translated as CASSQPLGTQYF.

V gene TRBV5-1 combines with J gene TRBJ1-3, with unresolved D. V was pared by 8 bases and J by 2 bases, with 14 bases between. Germline V CDR1 and CDR2: SGHRS, YFSETQ. The CDR3 sequence is 14 residues long. This CDR3 is CASRLTMAGNTIYF. CDR3 nucleotides: TGCGCCAGTCGGCTCACAATGGCTGGAAACACCATATATTTT.

V is TRBV18 and J is TRBJ1-1; perhaps TRBD1 as D (5 bases). Trimming took off 6 bases at V and 5 bases at J, with 13 bases between the two ends. The CDR3 is 13 residues long. CDR1 KGHSH and CDR2 LQKENI come from the germline V gene. The CDR3 region is CASSNEWGTEAFF. Here the CDR3 DNA reads TGTGCCAGCTCGAACGAATGGGGGACTGAAGCTTTCTTT.

The V and J genes are TRBV7-3 and TRBJ1-1; a weak D match, TRBD1 (5 bases). Trimming removed 3 bases at V and 1 base at J, with 12 bases between. Germline assignment: CDR1 SGHTA and CDR2 FQGTGA. CDR3 length: 15 amino acids. CDR3 amino acids: CASSFRGTANTEAFF. The DNA of the CDR3 is TGTGCCAGCAGCTTTCGTGGGACGGCGAACACTGAAGCTTTCTTT.

This clone has just one count. This chain connects TRBV5-5 to TRBJ1-5, with D possibly being TRBD1 (5 bases). The V gene lost 0 bases and the J gene lost 2 bases, with 12 bases spanning the gap. The CDR3 runs 16 residues. Germline CDR1 SGHKS, CDR2 YYEKEE (reference sequence). The CDR3 DNA reads as TGTGCCAGCAGCTTGGAGGTACCGGGGGGCAATCAGCCCCAGCATTTT. This translates into CASSLEVPGGNQPQHF.

The chain carries TRBV5-1 and TRBJ1-2; tentative D call: TRBD1 (5 bases). Per germline, CDR1 SGHRS and CDR2 YFSETQ. V was cut by 6 bases and J by 8 bases, with 20 bases left in between. The CDR3 spans 14 residues. The CDR3 reads CASTLGGNPSGYTF. The CDR3 nucleotides read TGCGCCAGCACCCTTGGGGGTAATCCTTCCGGCTACACCTTC.

The J gene is TRBJ2-5, the V gene TRBV23-1; D unresolved. TRBV23-1 is annotated as an ORF whose role is uncertain. This CDR3 comprises 13 residues. V lost 4 bases and J 0 bases, leaving 6 bases between the germline ends. The CDR3 nucleotides read TGCGCCAGCAGTCCCCGAGACCAAGAGACCCAGTACTTC. Amino acid sequence: CASSPRDQETQYF.

The chain couples TRBV5-1 to TRBJ1-1; TRBD1 is a possible D gene (6 bases). The CDR3 extends over 13 amino acids. The germline gives CDR1 SGHRS, CDR2 YFSETQ. The V end lost 4 bases, the J end lost 2 bases, and 9 bases lay between the germline ends. The CDR3: CASSPDSNTEAFF. The CDR3 DNA is TGCGCCAGCAGCCCGGACAGTAACACTGAAGCTTTCTTT.

The chain couples TRBV7-2 to TRBJ2-3; D not certain. Trimming removed 0 bases from V and 0 bases from J, with 13 bases in between. The V gene's germline CDR1 is SGHTA and CDR2 FQGNSA. This CDR3 contains 17 residues. DNA of the CDR3: TGTGCCAGCAGCTTAGCGCGTAGCCAGGCTAGCACAGATACGCAGTATTTT. This sequence encodes CASSLARSQASTDTQYF.

The rearrangement uses TRBV6-5 and TRBJ2-1, with 7 bases aligning to TRBD2. V lost 0 bases, J lost 6 bases, and 2 bases stayed unmatched. This CDR3 comprises 14 residues. Germline V gene lookup returns CDR1 MNHEY and CDR2 SVGAGI. The CDR3 is CASSYSGGGNEQFF. For the CDR3, the DNA is TGTGCCAGCAGTTACTCTGGGGGGGGCAATGAGCAGTTCTTC.

This chain links TRBV7-9 with TRBJ2-7; D is uncertain. The CDR3 contains 14 residues. Germline CDR1 reads SEHNR; CDR2 reads FQNEAQ (reference sequence). The V and J ends lost 1 base and 4 bases respectively, with 11 bases between them. This CDR3 reads CASSLGSATYEQYF. The CDR3 nucleotides read TGTGCCAGCAGCTTAGGGAGTGCGACTTACGAGCAGTACTTC. Full variable domain (outside the CDR3, taken from reference TRBV7-9 and TRBJ2-7): DTGVSQNPRHKITKRGQNVTFRCDPISEHNRLYWYRQTLGQGPEFLTYFQNEAQLEKSRLLSDRFSAERPKGSFSTLEIQRTEQGDSAMYLCASSLGSATYEQYFGPGTRLTVT.

J is TRBJ2-3 and V is TRBV2; no definite D call. The V end lost 4 bases, the J end lost 1 base, and 9 bases lay between the germline ends. This CDR3 has 14 amino acids. Germline V gene lookup returns CDR1 SNHLY and CDR2 FYNNEI. Here the CDR3 reads CASSVKTRTDTQYF. In nucleotides, the CDR3 is TGTGCCAGCAGTGTGAAGACCCGCACAGATACGCAGTATTTT.